This record concerns one T cell receptor beta chain sequence. Antigen unknown. The data are from a study of intratumoral heterogeneity in liver cancer. Overall study findings and caveats: Tumor-infiltrating lymphocyte representation was acknowledged to be under-sampled.

This table comes from immunoSEQ multiplex PCR, and its TCRdb copy is limited to in-frame clones, with some not included. The sample consists of around 2,500 clones, about 64% of them appearing once. The hepatocellular carcinoma nodule was sampled at distinct, geographically separated regions. Before surgical resection, these early-stage hepatocellular carcinoma patients received no treatment. The CDR3 contains 16 residues. CDR1 and CDR2 (germline): SGHNT, YYREEE (reference sequence). Between the trimmed V and J ends, which lost 4 bases and 5 bases, there was a span of 20 bases. The chain links TRBV5-4 to TRBJ2-3; weak D call: TRBD2 (5 bases). Sequencing used tumor tissue, obtained before any cancer treatment. The clonotype comes from a woman in her seventies with hepatocellular carcinoma. CDR3 nucleotides: TGTGCCAGCAGCGAGGAGATGGGGAGCTGGGAAGATACGCAGTATTTT. Encoded protein: CASSEEMGSWEDTQYF.